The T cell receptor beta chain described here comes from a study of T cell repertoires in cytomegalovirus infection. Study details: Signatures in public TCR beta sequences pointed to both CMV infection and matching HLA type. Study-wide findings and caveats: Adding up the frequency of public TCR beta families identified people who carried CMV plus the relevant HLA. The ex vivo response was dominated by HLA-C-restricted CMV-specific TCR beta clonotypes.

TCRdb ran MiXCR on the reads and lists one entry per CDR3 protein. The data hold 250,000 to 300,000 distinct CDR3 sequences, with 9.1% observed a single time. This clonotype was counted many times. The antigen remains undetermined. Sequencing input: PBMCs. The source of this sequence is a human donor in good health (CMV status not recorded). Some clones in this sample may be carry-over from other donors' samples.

CDR3: CASSHRGSYEQYF. The CDR3 coding sequence is TGTGCCAGCAGCCACCGAGGGAGTTACGAGCAGTACTTC. J is TRBJ2-7 and V is TRBV7-8; TRBD2 is a possible D gene (5 bases). CDR1 is SGHVS and CDR2 is FQNEAQ in the germline V gene. Trimming left V 5 bases short and J 4 bases short, with 12 bases between. The CDR3 is 13 amino acids.